Shown below are 15 T cell receptor beta chains from a single sample sequenced in a study of OX40 agonist ivuxolimab in advanced cancers. The data were produced by immunoSEQ multiplex PCR, yet TCRdb's version contains in-frame clones alone and is incomplete. This table holds 20,000 to 25,000 clones, 80% to 90% found once. The source was CD4+ or CD8+ T cells sorted from blood, collected in a trial of the OX40 agonist ivuxolimab. These receptors were collected from an adult with an advanced solid tumor such as melanoma, head and neck, liver or kidney cancer.

The chain combines TRBV19 with TRBJ1-5; no firm D call. The CDR3 covers 15 residues. The ends were cut back, 3 bases at V and 0 bases at J, with 9 bases in the middle. Germline loops: CDR1 LNHDA, CDR2 SQIVND (reference sequence). Here the CDR3 reads CASSIAGYSNQPQHF. Written as DNA, the CDR3 is TGTGCCAGTAGTATTGCGGGGTATAGCAATCAGCCCCAGCATTTT.

This clone was detected a few times. The chain carries TRBV5-1 and TRBJ2-1; D not resolved. CDR1 and CDR2 from the germline V gene are SGHRS and YFSETQ. The CDR3 length is 11 residues. Trimming took 4 bases from V and 10 from J, leaving 9 bases between them. The CDR3 sequence: CASSPGPEQFF. The CDR3 coding sequence is TGCGCCAGCAGCCCTGGACCGGAGCAGTTCTTC.

The J gene is TRBJ1-2, the V gene TRBV4-1; D is ambiguous. CDR1 and CDR2 (germline): MGHRA, YSYEKL. V was shortened by 4 bases and J by 8 bases, with 14 bases between the two germline ends. The CDR3 has 13 residues. The CDR3 loop reads CASSPWNGEGYTF. CDR3 nucleotide sequence: TGCGCCAGCAGCCCTTGGAATGGGGAGGGCTACACCTTC.

The rearrangement uses TRBV6-4 and TRBJ1-2; 7 bases fit TRBD1. Germline loops: CDR1 MRHNA, CDR2 SNTAGT. V shed 7 bases, J shed 4 bases, and the junction held 9 bases outside the gene matches. The CDR3 extends over 14 amino acids. Here the CDR3 DNA reads TGTGCCAGCAATACGCAGGGGGGAGGCTATGGCTACACCTTC. This sequence encodes CASNTQGGGYGYTF.

The chain carries TRBV28 and TRBJ2-3; TRBD2 matches at 8 bases. In germline, CDR1 is MDHEN, CDR2 SYDVKM. The CDR3 is made up of 16 amino acids. Unmatched junction bases numbered 12, after V lost 4 bases and J lost 6 bases. The DNA of the CDR3 is TGTGCCAGCAGTTCCGTGTTGTTAGCGGGACCCGATACGCAGTATTTT. Translating it yields CASSSVLLAGPDTQYF.

The rearrangement joins TRBV7-3 to TRBJ2-1; 12 nucleotides line up with TRBD2. With V trimmed by 5 bases and J by 8 bases, 7 bases remained unmatched. Germline-derived CDR1 and CDR2 are SGHTA and FQGTGA. The CDR3 loop spans 15 amino acids. In DNA, the CDR3 is TGTGCCAGCAGCCTCTCTAGCGGGAGGGCGCATGAGCAGTTCTTC. This codes for CASSLSSGRAHEQFF. Using reference TRBV7-3 and TRBJ2-1 for the parts outside the CDR3, the full variable domain is GAGVSQTPSNKVTEKGKYVELRCDPISGHTALYWYRQSLGQGPEFLIYFQGTGAADDSGLPNDRFFAVRPEGSVSTLKIQRTERGDSAVYLCASSLSSGRAHEQFFGPGTRLTVL.

This chain links TRBV11-2 with TRBJ1-1; perhaps TRBD1 as D (5 bases). The CDR3 consists of 15 residues. V gave up 7 bases and J gave up 1 base, with 16 bases separating them. Looked up from germline, CDR1 is SGHAT and CDR2 is FQNNGV. CDR3 sequence reads: CASTEGPDQNTEAFF. CDR3 DNA: TGTGCCAGCACCGAGGGACCCGATCAGAACACTGAAGCTTTCTTT.

This clone was observed a few times. This sequence joins TRBV19 and TRBJ2-5; possibly TRBD2 for D (5 bases). This CDR3 has 13 amino acids. V shed 5 bases and J shed 4 bases, with 11 bases lying between them. The germline V gene has CDR1 LNHDA and CDR2 SQIVND (reference sequence). In nucleotides, the CDR3 is TGTGCCAGTAGTCGGGATCACCGAGAGACCCAGTACTTC. This translates into CASSRDHRETQYF.

V and J are TRBV6-1 and TRBJ1-4, with D possibly TRBD1 on 5 matching bases. The CDR3 runs to 15 residues. Trimming pared 0 bases from V and 8 bases from J, leaving 13 bases between. CDR1 is MNHNS, CDR2 SASEGT, per germline. The CDR3 loop is CASSEAGDPYEKLFF. As DNA, the CDR3 is TGTGCCAGCAGTGAAGCGGGGGATCCTTACGAAAAACTGTTTTTT.

This clone has just one count. The chain joins TRBV7-9 to TRBJ1-1; TRBD1 matches at 10 bases. The germline V gene has CDR1 SEHNR and CDR2 FQNEAQ (reference sequence). V gave up 5 bases and J gave up 3 bases; unmatched junction bases: 3. CDR3 size: 14 residues. CDR3 DNA: TGTGCCAGCAGCACCGGACAGGGGGACACTGAAGCTTTCTTT. The encoded protein is CASSTGQGDTEAFF.

The V and J genes are TRBV19 and TRBJ2-7, with a weak D call TRBD1 (6 bases). Germline V CDR1 and CDR2: LNHDA, SQIVND (reference sequence). The CDR3 spans 13 residues. V shed 7 bases and J shed 3 bases, with 13 bases lying between them. CDR3 nucleotide sequence: TGTGCCAGTAAGGGGGTCGGGGACTACGAGCAGTACTTC. Translation gives CASKGVGDYEQYF.

This clone counts as medium-sized. The chain joins TRBV11-2 to TRBJ1-3; D is undetermined. Trimming took off 3 bases at V and 0 bases at J, with 3 bases between the two ends. CDR3 length equals 13 residues. Germline V gene sequence: CDR1 SGHAT, CDR2 FQNNGV. The CDR3 coding sequence is TGTGCCAGCAGCTTTGTCTCTGGAAACACCATATATTTT. Protein sequence: CASSFVSGNTIYF. The full variable domain, in which reference TRBV11-2 and TRBJ1-3 provide the parts outside the CDR3, is EAGVAQSPRYKIIEKRQSVAFWCNPISGHATLYWYQQILGQGPKLLIQFQNNGVVDDSQLPKDRFSAERLKGVDSTLKIQPAKLEDSAVYLCASSFVSGNTIYFGEGSWLTVV.

This clone was observed a single time. The CDR3 DNA is TGTGCCAGCAGTCTTGACAGGGGGCATCAGCAGTACTTC. Its translation is CASSLDRGHQQYF. The chain links TRBV28 to TRBJ2-7; 10 bases fit TRBD1. J lost 8 bases, V lost 5 bases, and 6 bases had no gene match. The CDR3 loop spans 13 amino acids. Germline loops: CDR1 MDHEN, CDR2 SYDVKM.

This chain joins TRBV5-4 and TRBJ1-2; TRBD1 is a possible D gene (6 bases). V gave up 0 bases and J gave up 6 bases, with 15 bases separating them. Germline V CDR1 and CDR2: SGHNT, YYREEE (reference sequence). This CDR3 is 15 amino acids long. The CDR3 region is CASSLAGSWGHGYTF. Written as DNA, the CDR3 is TGTGCCAGCAGCTTGGCCGGATCCTGGGGGCATGGCTACACCTTC.

The V and J genes are TRBV29-1 and TRBJ1-2; D is possibly TRBD1 (5 bases). Trimming left V 3 bases short and J 4 bases short, with 15 bases between. The CDR3 has 14 amino acids. In germline, CDR1 is SQVTM, CDR2 ANQGSEA. As DNA, the CDR3 is TGCAGCGTTGAGGGGCCAGGGTCAACCTATGGCTACACCTTC. Translated: CSVEGPGSTYGYTF.